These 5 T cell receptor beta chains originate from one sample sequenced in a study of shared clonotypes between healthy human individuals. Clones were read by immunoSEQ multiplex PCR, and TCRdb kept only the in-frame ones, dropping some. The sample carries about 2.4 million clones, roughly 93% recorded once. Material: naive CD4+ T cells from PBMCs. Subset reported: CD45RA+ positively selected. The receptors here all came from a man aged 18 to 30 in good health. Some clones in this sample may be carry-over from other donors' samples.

The CDR3 region has the DNA TGCGCCAGCAGCTCCCTGGGCGGTGAAAAACTGTTTTTT. Encoded protein: CASSSLGGEKLFF. J is TRBJ1-4 and V is TRBV5-1; D ambiguous. CDR3 length equals 13 residues. Trimming took off 3 bases at V and 7 bases at J, with 10 bases between the two ends. Germline CDR1 reads SGHRS; CDR2 reads YFSETQ.

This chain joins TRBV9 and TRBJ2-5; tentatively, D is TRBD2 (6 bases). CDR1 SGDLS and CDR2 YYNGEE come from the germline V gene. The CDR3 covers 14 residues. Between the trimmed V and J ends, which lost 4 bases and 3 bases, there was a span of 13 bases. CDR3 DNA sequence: TGTGCCAGCAGCTCCGGGTCGGGGGAAGAGACCCAGTACTTC. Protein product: CASSSGSGEETQYF.

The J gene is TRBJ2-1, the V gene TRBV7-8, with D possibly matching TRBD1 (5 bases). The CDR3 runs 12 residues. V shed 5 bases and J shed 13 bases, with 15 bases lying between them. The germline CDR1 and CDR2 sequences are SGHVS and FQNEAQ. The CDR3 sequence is CASSPPRVGQFF. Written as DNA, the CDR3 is TGTGCCAGCAGCCCACCCAGGGTAGGACAGTTCTTC. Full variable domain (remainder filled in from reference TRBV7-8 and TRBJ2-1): GAGVSQSPRYKVAKRGQDVALRCDPISGHVSLFWYQQALGQGPEFLTYFQNEAQLDKSGLPSDRFFAERPEGSVSTLKIQRTQQEDSAVYLCASSPPRVGQFFGPGTRLTVL.

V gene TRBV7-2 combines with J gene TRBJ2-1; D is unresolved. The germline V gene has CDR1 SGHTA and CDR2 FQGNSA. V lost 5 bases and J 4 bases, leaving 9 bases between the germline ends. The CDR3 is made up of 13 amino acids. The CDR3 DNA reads TGTGCCAGCAGCGCAGCAGGTTACAATGAGCAGTTCTTC. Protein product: CASSAAGYNEQFF.

DNA of the CDR3: TGTGCCAGCAGCTTTTTACAGGGGGCCTACGAGCAGTACTTC. Translated, it gives CASSFLQGAYEQYF. The chain joins TRBV11-2 to TRBJ2-7; TRBD1 aligns across 8 bases. The germline CDR1 and CDR2 sequences are SGHAT and FQNNGV. The trim removed 3 bases at V and 2 bases at J, leaving 3 bases unmatched. This CDR3 comprises 14 residues.